One sample yielded the 4 T cell receptor beta chains listed below, sequenced in a study of control samples from healthy donors and cancer patients. The table came from immunoSEQ multiplex PCR; TCRdb's copy has only in-frame clones and leaves some out. Among approximately 150,000 clones listed, roughly 90% were seen once. Material for sequencing was PBMCs. The receptors stem from a man in his forties or fifties with head and neck cancer.

The rearrangement links TRBV19 to TRBJ1-5; D not certain. V dropped 1 base and J dropped 9 bases, with 7 bases sitting between them. Germline CDR1 and CDR2: LNHDA and SQIVND (reference sequence). The CDR3 has 12 amino acids. CDR3 DNA: TGTGCCAGTAGTATAGGGGAGCGGCCCCAGCATTTT. Translation gives CASSIGERPQHF.

This chain connects TRBV11-2 to TRBJ2-7; D call uncertain. The CDR3 totals 14 residues. Per germline, CDR1 SGHAT and CDR2 FQNNGV. V gave up 0 bases and J gave up 3 bases, with 9 bases separating them. Here the CDR3 DNA reads TGTGCCAGCAGCTTAGATCAGGAGTTCTACGAGCAGTACTTC. It is translated as CASSLDQEFYEQYF.

The rearrangement joins TRBV28 to TRBJ2-1; D call uncertain. V was pared by 7 bases and J by 6 bases, with 13 bases between. The CDR3 has 13 amino acids. Germline CDR1 reads MDHEN; CDR2 reads SYDVKM. The CDR3 protein is CASTLGNSNEQFF. CDR3 nucleotides: TGTGCCAGCACTCTGGGAAACAGCAATGAGCAGTTCTTC.

CDR3 coding DNA: TGTGCCATCAGTGAATCGCGTAGGGGTACGAAAAATGAGCAGTTCTTC. Translating it yields CAISESRRGTKNEQFF. The J gene is TRBJ2-1, the V gene TRBV10-3; D perhaps matches TRBD1 (5 bases). Per germline, CDR1 ENHRY and CDR2 SYGVKD. The CDR3 covers 16 residues. V was shortened by 3 bases and J by 7 bases, with 19 bases between the two germline ends.